These 18 T cell receptor beta chains originate from one sample sequenced in a study of T cells after yellow fever vaccination. TCRdb processed the 5' RACE reads anew with MiXCR; each CDR3 protein has one entry. The repertoire includes around 320,000 distinct CDR3 sequences, around 4.4% of them detected once, and around 19% sits in the top ten. The sample in question was PBMCs, obtained 15 days after the yellow fever booster vaccination. The receptors here all came from a man aged 18 to 29 who received the YFV17D yellow fever vaccine.

This clonotype was detected many times. The rearrangement links TRBV29-1 to TRBJ1-1, with D possibly TRBD1 on 5 matching bases. Trimming took off 7 bases at V and 1 base at J, with 16 bases between the two ends. Germline V gene sequence: CDR1 SQVTM, CDR2 ANQGSEA. The CDR3 length is 14 residues. The CDR3 sequence: CSANGQGENTEAFF. The CDR3 nucleotides are TGCAGCGCCAACGGGCAGGGAGAGAACACTGAAGCTTTCTTT.

This clonotype has a count of ten or more. In DNA form, the CDR3 reads TGTGCCATCAGTGAGTCGACTAGCACAGATACGCAGTATTTT. Translated: CAISESTSTDTQYF. The chain links TRBV10-3 to TRBJ2-3; D not resolved. Germline-derived CDR1 and CDR2 are ENHRY and SYGVKD. The CDR3 has 14 residues. The V gene lost 0 bases and the J gene lost 0 bases, with 4 bases spanning the gap.

This clonotype was seen ten or more times. V is TRBV6-2 or TRBV6-3 and J is TRBJ1-5; 8 bases fit TRBD1. The trim removed 7 bases at V and 6 bases at J, leaving 5 bases unmatched. Germline values: CDR1 MNHEY, CDR2 SVGEGT. This CDR3 contains 13 residues. The CDR3: CASTGQGTQPQHF. In DNA, the CDR3 is TGTGCCAGCACCGGACAGGGAACTCAGCCCCAGCATTTT.

This clonotype was counted only a few times. The V gene is TRBV28, the J gene TRBJ2-3, with D perhaps TRBD1 (5 bases). V gave up 5 bases and J gave up 2 bases, with 17 bases separating them. This CDR3 is 16 amino acids long. Germline CDR1 is MDHEN and CDR2 is SYDVKM. CDR3: CASSPTDQTFTDTQYF. The CDR3, as DNA: TGTGCCAGCAGTCCGACAGACCAAACCTTCACAGATACGCAGTATTTT.

The chain recombines TRBV11-2 with TRBJ2-1; 8 nucleotides agree with TRBD2. CDR3 length: 13 amino acids. Germline V gives CDR1 SGHAT, CDR2 FQNNGV. V trimming: 5 bases; J trimming: 9 bases; junction bases outside the gene matches: 6. This CDR3 reads CASSPPGGGEQFF. CDR3 in DNA: TGTGCCAGCAGCCCTCCCGGGGGGGGTGAGCAGTTCTTC.

This clonotype was seen at least ten times. The junction shows a germline mismatch at one end, possibly a read error. The J gene is TRBJ1-1, the V gene TRBV5-1, with D uncertain. CDR1 and CDR2 (germline): SGHRS, YFSETQ. The CDR3 has 13 residues. The CDR3 bases are TGCGCCAGCAGCCTCCCTCTGAAGACTGAAGCTTTCTTT. Translated: CASSLPLKTEAFF.

This clonotype occurred many times. The rearrangement joins TRBV7-2 to TRBJ2-5; 11 bases are a match to TRBD2. Germline CDR1 SGHTA, CDR2 FQGNSA. V was pared by 5 bases and J by 5 bases, with 7 bases of the junction left unmatched. The CDR3 contains 15 residues. The CDR3 DNA is TGTGCCAGCAGCACAGTAGCGGGGGGGCGTGAGACCCAGTACTTC. Its translation is CASSTVAGGRETQYF. Supplemented by reference TRBV7-2 and TRBJ2-5, the full variable domain reads GAGVSQSPSNKVTEKGKDVELRCDPISGHTALYWYRQSLGQGLEFLIYFQGNSAPDKSGLPSDRFSAERTGGSVSTLTIQRTQQEDSAVYLCASSTVAGGRETQYFGPGTRLLVL.

There are many counts of this clonotype. The rearrangement joins TRBV7-3 to TRBJ2-2; perhaps TRBD1 as D (5 bases). This CDR3 region has 17 residues. Germline CDR1 is SGHTA and CDR2 is FQGTGA. Deletions cut 5 bases from V and 7 bases from J, with 23 bases between. CDR3 amino acids: CASSPKLKPRGLGELFF. CDR3 DNA: TGTGCCAGCAGCCCCAAACTAAAGCCAAGGGGCCTCGGGGAGCTGTTTTTT.

This clonotype occurred many times. The V and J genes are TRBV6-5 and TRBJ2-5, with 9 nucleotides matching TRBD1. V dropped 5 bases and J dropped 4; count of bases not matched to a gene: 2. CDR3 length equals 13 residues. CDR1 is MNHEY, CDR2 SVGAGI, per germline. Written as DNA, the CDR3 is TGTGCCAGCAGTCAGGACAGGGGAGAGACCCAGTACTTC. Its protein product is CASSQDRGETQYF.

The V call is TRBV12-3 or TRBV12-4, the J call TRBJ2-3; a weak D match, TRBD1 (6 bases). The DNA end is more similar to TRBJ1-5, so the J call may be wrong. This CDR3 has 15 amino acids. The CDR3 spells CASSLASGGTDTQHF. The DNA of the CDR3 is TGTGCCAGCAGTCTGGCTAGCGGGGGCACAGATACGCAGCATTTT.

This clonotype was counted between two and nine times. The chain links TRBV25-1 to TRBJ1-4; no definite D call. CDR1 is MGHDK, CDR2 SYGVNS, per germline. V lost 6 bases and J 3 bases, leaving 11 bases between the germline ends. This CDR3 is 14 amino acids long. CDR3 DNA: TGTGCCAGCAGAGGGCTTTGGCCTAATGAAAAACTGTTTTTT. Its translation: CASRGLWPNEKLFF.

In its sample, this clonotype was seen many times. V and J are TRBV5-1 and TRBJ2-7; possible D gene TRBD1, 6 bases. CDR3 length: 14 residues. Germline V lookup: CDR1 SGHRS, CDR2 YFSETQ. Trimming took off 4 bases at V and 3 bases at J, with 14 bases between the two ends. CDR3 in amino acids: CASSNTGLVYEQYF. CDR3 bases: TGCGCCAGCAGCAACACAGGGTTAGTCTACGAGCAGTACTTC.

This clonotype was recorded many times. V gene TRBV27 combines with J gene TRBJ1-1; perhaps TRBD1 as D (5 bases). Germline lookup yields CDR1 MNHEY and CDR2 SMNVEV (reference sequence). Trimming cost V 4 bases and J 0 bases, with 15 bases left between them. CDR3 length equals 16 residues. The CDR3 spells CASSSLPVTVNTEAFF. CDR3 nucleotide sequence: TGTGCCAGCAGTTCGCTCCCCGTGACAGTGAACACTGAAGCTTTCTTT.

The rearrangement joins TRBV5-6 to TRBJ2-5, with 9 bases that match TRBD2. This CDR3 is built from 15 residues. V trimming: 4 bases; J trimming: 7 bases; junction bases outside the gene matches: 11. CDR1 is SGHDT and CDR2 is YYEEEE in the germline V gene. The CDR3 is CASSNSGSGIGTQYF. Here the CDR3 DNA reads TGTGCCAGCAGCAATAGCGGGAGTGGCATAGGGACCCAGTACTTC.

This clonotype was detected ten times or more. This chain uses TRBV7-8 with TRBJ2-1, with D tentatively TRBD2 (5 bases). The CDR3 runs 15 residues. V lost 0 bases to trimming and J lost 0 bases, with 6 bases between them. CDR1 and CDR2 from the germline V gene are SGHVS and FQNEAQ. The CDR3 DNA reads TGTGCCAGCAGCTTAGCGAGGGTCTCCTACAATGAGCAGTTCTTC. Residues: CASSLARVSYNEQFF.

This clonotype has only a few counts. This chain connects TRBV7-8 to TRBJ1-3, with 7 nucleotides matching TRBD1. CDR1 is SGHVS, CDR2 FQNEAQ, per germline. This CDR3 contains 14 residues. V lost 6 bases and J lost 4; bases outside the gene matches: 6. The CDR3 loop is CASRGRGLGNTIYF. Here the CDR3 DNA reads TGTGCCAGCAGAGGCAGGGGGTTAGGAAACACCATATATTTT. Together with reference TRBV7-8 and TRBJ1-3, the CDR3 gives the full variable domain: GAGVSQSPRYKVAKRGQDVALRCDPISGHVSLFWYQQALGQGPEFLTYFQNEAQLDKSGLPSDRFFAERPEGSVSTLKIQRTQQEDSAVYLCASRGRGLGNTIYFGEGSWLTVV.

This clonotype was counted ten times or more. CDR3 nucleotide sequence: TGTGCCAGCAGCTTAGTTTTCACGGTCGGAGATGAGCAGTTCTTC. Translated, it gives CASSLVFTVGDEQFF. The J gene is TRBJ2-1, the V gene TRBV7-2, with no clear D. From germline, CDR1 is SGHTA and CDR2 FQGNSA. The CDR3 is 15 residues long. V was trimmed by 1 base and J by 8 bases, leaving 15 bases between them.

The table lists this clonotype with a few counts. CDR3 DNA sequence: TGTGCCAGCAGCGGTACCGGGACAGCCGACTTCGCCGATACGCAGTATTTT. Translation: CASSGTGTADFADTQYF. J is TRBJ2-3 and V is TRBV11-2; 7 positions agree with TRBD1. V lost 5 bases to trimming and J lost 6 bases; unmatched junction nucleotides: 17. The CDR3 covers 17 residues. Looked up from germline, CDR1 is SGHAT and CDR2 is FQNNGV.